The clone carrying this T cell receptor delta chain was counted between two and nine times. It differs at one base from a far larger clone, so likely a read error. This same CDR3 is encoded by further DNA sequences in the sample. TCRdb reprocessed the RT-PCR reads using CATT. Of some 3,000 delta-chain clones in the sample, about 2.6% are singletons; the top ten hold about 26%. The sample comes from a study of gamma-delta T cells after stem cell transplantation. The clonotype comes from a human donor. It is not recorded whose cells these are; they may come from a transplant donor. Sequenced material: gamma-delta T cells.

CDR3 in amino acids: CACDRLGDTRSWDTRQMFF. CDR3 coding DNA: TGTGCCTGTGACCGACTGGGGGATACGCGCTCCTGGGACACCCGACAGATGTTTTTC. This rearrangement joins TRDV2 to TRDJ3; 13 bases map to TRDD3. From germline, CDR1 is GEAIGNYY and CDR2 EKD. J was trimmed by 0 bases and V by 3 bases; bases with no gene match: 4. The CDR3 covers 19 residues.